These T cell receptor beta chains were read from a single sample in a study. TCRdb analysed the RT-PCR reads with MiXCR anew, one entry per CDR3 protein. The profile shows approximately 720,000 distinct CDR3 sequences, approximately 15% of them singletons. Sequencing input: memory CD4+ T cells from blood. These receptors were taken from a female donor in good health, serving as a healthy control. The CDR3 runs from the conserved cysteine through the conserved F or W. The D gene is left open where the match is weak. Expanded clones are given a class, and other clones once, few, many or no size at all.

- TRBJ2-1 - TRBV7-8 TGTGCCAGCAGCTTAGCTTCAGGGGACGCGAGGGGAGATGAGCAGTTCTTC CASSLASGDARGDEQFF
- TRBJ2-1 - TRBV7-6 TGTGCCAGCAGCCCTACGACAGGAGGGGCCTACAATGAGCAGTTCTTC CASSPTTGGAYNEQFF
- TRBJ2-7 many TRBV5-1 TGCGCCAGCAGCTATAAGTACGAGCAGTACTTC CASSYKYEQYF
- TRBJ1-4 - TRBV3-1 TGTGCCAGCAGCCAGCTAAGTAATGAAAAACTGTTTTTT CASSQLSNEKLFF
- TRBJ1-2 - TRBV7-9 TGTGCCAGCAGCTTAGCGGGTACGGGGACTGGCTATGGCTACACCTTC CASSLAGTGTGYGYTF
- TRBJ2-4 few TRBV6-2/TRBV6-3 TGTGCCAGCAGTTACCTAGGGCTGAGAGCCAAAAACATTCAGTACTTC CASSYLGLRAKNIQYF
- TRBJ2-7 - TRBV6-4 TGTGCCACCTCGGAGGTTTACGAGGGGTACTTC CATSEVYEGYF
- TRBJ1-4 - TRBV29-1 TGCAGCGTCCTTCGGGGGGAGGAAAAACTGTTTTTT CSVLRGEEKLFF
TRBD2 TRBJ2-1 few TRBV28 TGTGCCAGCAGTTTCAGGGTAGCGGGAGTTCGCAATGAGCAGTTCTTC CASSFRVAGVRNEQFF
- TRBJ2-3 many TRBV5-1 TGCGCCAGCAGCCGTCAGGGTACTAGCACAGATACGCAGTATTTT CASSRQGTSTDTQYF
- TRBJ1-3 - TRBV7-2 TGTGCCAGCTCCTATGGCGCCGGATACTCTGGAAACACCATATATTTT CASSYGAGYSGNTIYF
TRBD1 TRBJ2-7 many TRBV6-1 TGTGCCAGCACCCGGGGACAGACAATCTACGAGCAGTACTTC CASTRGQTIYEQYF
- TRBJ2-7 many TRBV3-1 TGTGCCAGCTCACAGGGCGGCGAGCAGTACTTC CASSQGGEQYF
- TRBJ1-6 many TRBV6-5 TGTGCCAGCAGTCACACAGGGTCGACGGGGTCCTATAATTCACCCCTCCACTTT CASSHTGSTGSYNSPLHF
- TRBJ2-2 many TRBV29-1 TGCAGCGTTCGGGACCGTGCTGCCGGGGAGCTGTTTTTT CSVRDRAAGELFF
- TRBJ1-2 few TRBV7-2 TGTGCCAGCAGCTTAGGACTAGGGGCGGAATATGGCTACACCTTC CASSLGLGAEYGYTF
- TRBJ2-5 - TRBV25-1 TGTGCCAGCAGTGGGGGTTCCGGGACGACGGCGACCCAGTACTTC CASSGGSGTTATQYF
- TRBJ2-2 many TRBV29-1 TGCAGCGGCTACAGGGATCGTGCCGGGGAGCTGTTTTTT CSGYRDRAGELFF
TRBD1 TRBJ2-4 many TRBV20-1 TGCAGTGCCACCGGGACAGGGGATAGGAACATTCAGTACTTC CSATGTGDRNIQYF
TRBD1 TRBJ2-3 many TRBV20-1 TGCAGTGCCACACAGGGGTACAGTACAGATACGCAGTATTTT CSATQGYSTDTQYF
TRBD1 TRBJ2-4 many TRBV6-5 TGTGCCAGCAGGATGGGGGCAGGGGGCCACCCTCAGTACTTC CASRMGAGGHPQYF
TRBD2 TRBJ2-2 - TRBV12-3/TRBV12-4 TGTGCCAGCAGCGACGGGAGGGTTTACCCCGGGGAGCTGTTTTTT CASSDGRVYPGELFF
- TRBJ2-7 few TRBV20-1 TGCAGTGCTAGGGACTGGGGACACGCATACGAGCAGTACTTC CSARDWGHAYEQYF
- TRBJ2-7 - TRBV7-9 TGTGCCAGCACCCGGGGGCAGGGTACCTACGAGCAGTACTTC CASTRGQGTYEQYF
TRBD2 TRBJ2-1 - TRBV7-3 TGTGCCAGCGCGGCCGGGGGGACCTACAATGAGCAGTTCTTC CASAAGGTYNEQFF
TRBD1 TRBJ2-7 many TRBV4-2 TGTGCCAGCAGCCACTCGATGACCTACAGGGGAGATGAGGAGCAGTACTTC CASSHSMTYRGDEEQYF
- TRBJ2-5 - TRBV18 TGTGCCAGCTCACCGGTGGGGAAGGGGCCGCAGGAGACCCAGTACTTC CASSPVGKGPQETQYF
TRBD1 TRBJ2-7 many TRBV6-5 TGTGCCAGCAGTGTCCTTGGGACAGGGGTCGAGCAGTACTTC CASSVLGTGVEQYF
TRBD2 TRBJ2-3 - TRBV20-1 TGCAGTGCTCCGGGACTAGCGGGAGCAGATACGCAGTATTTT CSAPGLAGADTQYF